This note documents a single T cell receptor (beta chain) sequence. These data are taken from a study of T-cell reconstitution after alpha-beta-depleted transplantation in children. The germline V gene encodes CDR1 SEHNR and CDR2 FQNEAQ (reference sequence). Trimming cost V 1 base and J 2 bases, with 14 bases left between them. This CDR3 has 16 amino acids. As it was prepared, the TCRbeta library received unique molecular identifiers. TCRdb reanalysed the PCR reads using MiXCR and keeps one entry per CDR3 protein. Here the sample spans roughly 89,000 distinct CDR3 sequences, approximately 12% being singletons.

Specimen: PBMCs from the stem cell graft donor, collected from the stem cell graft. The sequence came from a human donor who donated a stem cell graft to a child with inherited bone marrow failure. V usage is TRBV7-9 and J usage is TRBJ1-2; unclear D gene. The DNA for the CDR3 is TGTGCCAGCAGCTTAGATTTGTACGAGAGAAACTATGGCTACACCTTC. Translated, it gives CASSLDLYERNYGYTF. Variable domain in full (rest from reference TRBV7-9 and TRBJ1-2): DTGVSQNPRHKITKRGQNVTFRCDPISEHNRLYWYRQTLGQGPEFLTYFQNEAQLEKSRLLSDRFSAERPKGSFSTLEIQRTEQGDSAMYLCASSLDLYERNYGYTFGSGTRLTVV.